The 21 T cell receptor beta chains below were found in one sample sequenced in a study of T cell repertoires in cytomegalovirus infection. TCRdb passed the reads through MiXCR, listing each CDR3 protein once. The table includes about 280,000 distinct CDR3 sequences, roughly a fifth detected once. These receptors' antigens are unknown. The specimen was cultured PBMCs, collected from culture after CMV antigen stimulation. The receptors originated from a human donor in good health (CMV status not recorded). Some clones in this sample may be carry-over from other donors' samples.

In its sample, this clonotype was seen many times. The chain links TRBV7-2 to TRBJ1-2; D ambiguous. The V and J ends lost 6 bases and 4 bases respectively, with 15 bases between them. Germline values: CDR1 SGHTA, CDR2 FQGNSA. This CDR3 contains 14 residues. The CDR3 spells CASSHRVGPYGYTF. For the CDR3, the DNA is TGTGCCAGCAGTCATCGCGTGGGCCCCTATGGCTACACCTTC. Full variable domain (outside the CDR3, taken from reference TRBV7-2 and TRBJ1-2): GAGVSQSPSNKVTEKGKDVELRCDPISGHTALYWYRQSLGQGLEFLIYFQGNSAPDKSGLPSDRFSAERTGGSVSTLTIQRTQQEDSAVYLCASSHRVGPYGYTFGSGTRLTVV.

CDR3 in DNA: TGCAGTGCTAGACGGACAGATGAAAAACTGTTTTTT. Its translation is CSARRTDEKLFF. The chain carries TRBV20-1 and TRBJ1-4; maybe TRBD1 (6 bases). Germline V gene data show CDR1 as DFQATT and CDR2 as SNEGSKA (reference sequence). The ends were cut back, 2 bases at V and 6 bases at J, with 7 bases in the middle. The CDR3 has 12 residues.

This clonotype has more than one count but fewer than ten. The CDR3 sequence: CSVAGRLNTEAFF. CDR3 DNA sequence: TGCAGCGTTGCTGGTCGGCTGAACACTGAAGCTTTCTTT. This chain connects TRBV29-1 to TRBJ1-1, with no clear D. Germline V gives CDR1 SQVTM, CDR2 ANQGSEA. The CDR3 runs 13 residues. V dropped 4 bases and J dropped 0 bases, with 9 bases sitting between them.

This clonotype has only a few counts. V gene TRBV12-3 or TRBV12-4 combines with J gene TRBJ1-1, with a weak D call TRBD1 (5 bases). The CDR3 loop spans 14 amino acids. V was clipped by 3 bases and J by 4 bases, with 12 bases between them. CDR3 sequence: CASSFTSRATEAFF. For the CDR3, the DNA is TGTGCCAGCAGTTTCACCTCCAGGGCCACTGAAGCTTTCTTT.

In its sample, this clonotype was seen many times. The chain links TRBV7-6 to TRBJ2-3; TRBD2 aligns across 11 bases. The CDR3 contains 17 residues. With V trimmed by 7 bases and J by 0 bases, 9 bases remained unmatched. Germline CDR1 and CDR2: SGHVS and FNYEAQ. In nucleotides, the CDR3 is TGTGCCAGCACCGTAGCGGGAGGGCTAAGGAGCACAGATACGCAGTATTTT. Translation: CASTVAGGLRSTDTQYF.

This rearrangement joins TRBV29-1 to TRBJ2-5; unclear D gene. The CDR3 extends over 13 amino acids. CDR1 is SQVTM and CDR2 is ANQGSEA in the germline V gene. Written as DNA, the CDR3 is TGCGGCGGAAGCTGGGAAAACCAAGAGACCCAGTACTTC. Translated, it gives CGGSWENQETQYF.

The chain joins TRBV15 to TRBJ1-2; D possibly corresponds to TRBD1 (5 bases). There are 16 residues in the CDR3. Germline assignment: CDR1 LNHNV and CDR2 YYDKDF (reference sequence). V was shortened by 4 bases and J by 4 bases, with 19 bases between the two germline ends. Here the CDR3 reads CATSNPGRYSGYGYTF. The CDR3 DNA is TGTGCCACCAGCAATCCGGGACGGTATTCGGGCTATGGCTACACCTTC. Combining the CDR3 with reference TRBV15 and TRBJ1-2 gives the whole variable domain DAMVIQNPRYQVTQFGKPVTLSCSQTLNHNVMYWYQQKSSQAPKLLFHYYDKDFNNEADTPDNFQSRRPNTSFCFLDIRSPGLGDTAMYLCATSNPGRYSGYGYTFGSGTRLTVV.

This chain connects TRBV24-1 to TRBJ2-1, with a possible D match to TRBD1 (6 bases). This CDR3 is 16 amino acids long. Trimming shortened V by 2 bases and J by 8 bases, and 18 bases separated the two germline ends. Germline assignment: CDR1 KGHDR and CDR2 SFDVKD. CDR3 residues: CATSDSRARGGYEQFF. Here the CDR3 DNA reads TGTGCCACCAGTGATTCGAGGGCCAGGGGCGGCTATGAGCAGTTCTTC.

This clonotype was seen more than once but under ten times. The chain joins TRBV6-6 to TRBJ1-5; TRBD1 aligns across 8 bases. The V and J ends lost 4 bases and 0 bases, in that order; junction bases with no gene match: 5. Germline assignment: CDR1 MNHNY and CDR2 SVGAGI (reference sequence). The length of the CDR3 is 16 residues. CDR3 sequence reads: CASSLSQGDSNQPQHF. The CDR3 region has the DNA TGTGCCAGCAGTTTGTCACAGGGGGATAGCAATCAGCCCCAGCATTTT.

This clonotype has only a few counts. The CDR3 region is CATEGLAVYNEQFF. The CDR3 DNA is TGTGCCACCGAGGGACTAGCGGTGTACAATGAGCAGTTCTTC. The V gene is TRBV6-2 or TRBV6-3, the J gene TRBJ2-1, with 11 bases that match TRBD2. J was trimmed by 4 bases and V by 10 bases; bases with no gene match: 6. The germline V gene has CDR1 MNHEY and CDR2 SVGEGT. The CDR3 runs 14 residues.

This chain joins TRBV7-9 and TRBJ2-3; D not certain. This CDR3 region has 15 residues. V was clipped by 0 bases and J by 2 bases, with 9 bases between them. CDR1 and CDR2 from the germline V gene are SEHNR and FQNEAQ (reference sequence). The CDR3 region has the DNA TGTGCCAGCAGCTTAGCAGTTACCGTCACAGATACGCAGTATTTT. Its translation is CASSLAVTVTDTQYF.

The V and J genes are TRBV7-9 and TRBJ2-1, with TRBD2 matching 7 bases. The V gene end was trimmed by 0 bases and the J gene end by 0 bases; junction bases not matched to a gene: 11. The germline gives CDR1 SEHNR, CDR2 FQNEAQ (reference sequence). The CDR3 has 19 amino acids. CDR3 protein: CASSLAVSERGSSYNEQFF. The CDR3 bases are TGTGCCAGCAGCTTAGCGGTTTCCGAGCGGGGAAGCTCCTACAATGAGCAGTTCTTC.

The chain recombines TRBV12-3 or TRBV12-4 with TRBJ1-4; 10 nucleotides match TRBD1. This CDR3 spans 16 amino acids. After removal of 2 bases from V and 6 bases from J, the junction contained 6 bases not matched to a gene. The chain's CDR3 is CASSLFVGTGDEKLFF. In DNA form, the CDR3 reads TGTGCCAGCAGTTTATTCGTCGGGACAGGGGATGAAAAACTGTTTTTT.

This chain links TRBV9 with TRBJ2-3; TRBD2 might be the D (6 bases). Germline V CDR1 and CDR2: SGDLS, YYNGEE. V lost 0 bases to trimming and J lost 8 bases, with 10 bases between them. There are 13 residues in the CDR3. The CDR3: CASSVDTAGTQYF. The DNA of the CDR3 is TGTGCCAGCAGCGTAGATACAGCGGGTACGCAGTATTTT.

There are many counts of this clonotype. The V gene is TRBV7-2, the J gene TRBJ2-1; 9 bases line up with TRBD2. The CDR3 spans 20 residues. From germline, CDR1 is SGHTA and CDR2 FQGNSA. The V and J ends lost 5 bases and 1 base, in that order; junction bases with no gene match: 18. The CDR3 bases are TGTGCCAGCAGCCATCCAGGAAGTAGCGGGAGAGAGGGGTCCTACAATGAGCAGTTCTTC. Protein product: CASSHPGSSGREGSYNEQFF.

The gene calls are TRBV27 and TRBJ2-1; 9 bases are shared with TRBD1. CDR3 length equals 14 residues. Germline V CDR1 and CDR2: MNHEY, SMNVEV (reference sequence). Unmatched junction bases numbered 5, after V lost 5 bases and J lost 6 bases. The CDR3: CASSAGTGFNEQFF. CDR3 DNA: TGTGCCAGCAGTGCCGGGACAGGGTTCAATGAGCAGTTCTTC.

CDR3: CASSPRTLVGEQFF. The CDR3 DNA sequence: TGCGCCAGCAGCCCCCGGACTTTGGTAGGTGAGCAGTTCTTC. J is TRBJ2-1 and V is TRBV4-3; maybe TRBD2 (5 bases). Looked up from germline, CDR1 is LGHNA and CDR2 is YSLEER. The CDR3 loop spans 14 amino acids. V dropped 4 bases and J dropped 9 bases, with 16 bases sitting between them.

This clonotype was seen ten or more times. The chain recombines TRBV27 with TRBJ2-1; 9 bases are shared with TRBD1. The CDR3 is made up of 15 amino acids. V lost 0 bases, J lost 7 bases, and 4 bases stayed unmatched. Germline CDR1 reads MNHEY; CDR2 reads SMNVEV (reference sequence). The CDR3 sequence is CASSLSRTGDNEQFF. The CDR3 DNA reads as TGTGCCAGCAGTTTATCCAGGACAGGGGATAATGAGCAGTTCTTC.

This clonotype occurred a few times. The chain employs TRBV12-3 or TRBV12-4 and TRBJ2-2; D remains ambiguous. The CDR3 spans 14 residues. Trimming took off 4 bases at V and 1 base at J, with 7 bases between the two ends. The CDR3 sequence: CASSSPGNTGELFF. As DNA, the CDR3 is TGTGCCAGCAGTTCTCCAGGGAACACCGGGGAGCTGTTTTTT.

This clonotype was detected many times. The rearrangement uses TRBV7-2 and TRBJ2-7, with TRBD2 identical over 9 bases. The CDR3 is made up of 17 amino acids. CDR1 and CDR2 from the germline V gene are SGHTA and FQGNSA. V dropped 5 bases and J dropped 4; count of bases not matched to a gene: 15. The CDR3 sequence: CASSPGLGAGGPYEQYF. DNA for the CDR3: TGTGCCAGCAGCCCGGGCCTTGGGGCGGGAGGGCCTTACGAGCAGTACTTC.

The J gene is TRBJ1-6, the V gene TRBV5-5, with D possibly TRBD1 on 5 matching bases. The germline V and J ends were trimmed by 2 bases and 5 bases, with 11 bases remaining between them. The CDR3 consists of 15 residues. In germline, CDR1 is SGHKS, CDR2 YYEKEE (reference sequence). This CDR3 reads CASSLFVGDNSPLHF. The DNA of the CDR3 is TGTGCCAGCAGCTTATTCGTAGGGGATAATTCACCCCTCCACTTT.